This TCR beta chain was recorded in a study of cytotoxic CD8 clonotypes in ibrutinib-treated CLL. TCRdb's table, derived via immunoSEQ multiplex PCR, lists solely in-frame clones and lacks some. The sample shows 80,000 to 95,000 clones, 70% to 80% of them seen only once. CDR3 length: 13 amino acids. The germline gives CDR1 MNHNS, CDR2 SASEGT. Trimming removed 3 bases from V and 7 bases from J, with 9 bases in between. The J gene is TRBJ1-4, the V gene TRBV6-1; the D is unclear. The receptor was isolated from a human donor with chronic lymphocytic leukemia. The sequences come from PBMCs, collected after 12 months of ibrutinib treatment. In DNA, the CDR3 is TGTGCCAGCAGTGAGGCCCCCGGTGAAAAACTGTTTTTT. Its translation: CASSEAPGEKLFF.